This T cell receptor beta chain was identified in a study of blood T cell repertoires in COVID-19. About the research overall: The analysed material was cDNA or gDNA that came from T cells, B-cell-depleted T cells, or PBMCs.

The CDR3 sequence is 14 residues long. Looked up from germline, CDR1 is ENHRY and CDR2 is SYGVKD. With V trimmed by 7 bases and J by 4 bases, 9 bases remained unmatched. Original data processing: Amplified reference gene primers provided the basis for estimating nucleated cell counts. Using immunoSEQ multiplex PCR, the repertoire was profiled, and TCRdb retains in-frame clones only, with some absent. V and J calls and clone size are as listed in that table; D and trimming were resolved from the DNA. The data show about 240,000 clones, approximately 78% seen once. The rearrangement joins TRBV10-3 to TRBJ2-7; 8 bases align to TRBD1. What was sequenced was peripheral blood. The TCR was taken from a woman aged 18-29 years with acute or convalescent COVID-19. CDR3 in DNA: TGTGCCATCAAGACGGGACAGGCCGGTTACGAGCAGTACTTC. Translating it yields CAIKTGQAGYEQYF.